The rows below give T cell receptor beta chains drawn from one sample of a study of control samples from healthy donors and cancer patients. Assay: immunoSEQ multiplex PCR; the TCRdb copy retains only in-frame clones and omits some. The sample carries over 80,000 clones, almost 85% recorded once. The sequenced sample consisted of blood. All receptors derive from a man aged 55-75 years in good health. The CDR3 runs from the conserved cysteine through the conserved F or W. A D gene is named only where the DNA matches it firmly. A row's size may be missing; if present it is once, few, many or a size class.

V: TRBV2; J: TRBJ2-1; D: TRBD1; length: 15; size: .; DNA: TGTGCCAGCCTCTTGGGGACAGGGGTCTACAATGAGCAGTTCTTC; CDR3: CASLLGTGVYNEQFF
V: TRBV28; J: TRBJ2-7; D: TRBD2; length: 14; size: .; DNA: TGTGCCAGTGGGACTAGCGGGAGGATCTACGAGCAGTACTTC; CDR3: CASGTSGRIYEQYF
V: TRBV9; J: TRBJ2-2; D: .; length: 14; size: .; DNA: TGTGCCAGCAGCGTAGGTCCGGGGGCCGGGGAGCTGTTTTTT; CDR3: CASSVGPGAGELFF
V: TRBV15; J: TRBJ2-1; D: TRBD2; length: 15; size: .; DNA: TGTGCCACCAGCAGAGATAGCGGGAGTTACAATGAGCAGTTCTTC; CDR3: CATSRDSGSYNEQFF
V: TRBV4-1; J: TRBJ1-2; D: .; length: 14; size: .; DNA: TGCGCCAGCAGCCCGCCCCAGGGTATAGATGGCTACACCTTC; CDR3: CASSPPQGIDGYTF
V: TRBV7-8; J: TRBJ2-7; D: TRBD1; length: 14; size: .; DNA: TGTGCCAGCAGCTTCTTGGGACAGGGCTACGAGCAGTACTTC; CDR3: CASSFLGQGYEQYF
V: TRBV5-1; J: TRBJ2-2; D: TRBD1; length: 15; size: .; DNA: TGCGCCAGCAGCTTGGCGGACAGGGATGCCGGGGAGCTGTTTTTT; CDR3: CASSLADRDAGELFF
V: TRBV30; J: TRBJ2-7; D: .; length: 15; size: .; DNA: TGTGCCTGGAGTGTAGCGAGCGCCGCTCCCTACGAGCAGTACTTC; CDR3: CAWSVASAAPYEQYF
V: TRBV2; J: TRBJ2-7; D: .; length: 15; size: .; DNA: TGTGCCAGCAGTGAAGCGGGCAGGCGCTCCTACGAGCAGTACTTC; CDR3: CASSEAGRRSYEQYF
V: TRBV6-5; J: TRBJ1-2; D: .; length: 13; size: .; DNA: TGTGCCAGCAGTTACCAACACAGCAGGGGCTACACCTTC; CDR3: CASSYQHSRGYTF
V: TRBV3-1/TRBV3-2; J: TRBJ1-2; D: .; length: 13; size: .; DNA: TGTGCCAGCAGCCAAGCACAGGGATATGGCTACACCTTC; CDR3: CASSQAQGYGYTF
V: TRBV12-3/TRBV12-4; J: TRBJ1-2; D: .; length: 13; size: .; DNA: TGTGCCAGCAGTCCCCGTGGTGCCTATGGCTACACCTTC; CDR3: CASSPRGAYGYTF
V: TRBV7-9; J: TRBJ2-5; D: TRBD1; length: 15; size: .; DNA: TGTGCCAGCAGCTTGACAGGGACAGGGGAAGAGACCCAGTACTTC; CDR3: CASSLTGTGEETQYF
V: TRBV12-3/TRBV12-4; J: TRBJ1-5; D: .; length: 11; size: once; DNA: TGTGCCAGCAGCTTTGGAAGGGACAAGCATTTT; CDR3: CASSFGRDKHF
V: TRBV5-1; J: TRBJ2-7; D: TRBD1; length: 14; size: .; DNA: TGCGCCAGCAGCTTGGGACAGGGTAATACGGAGCAGTACTTC; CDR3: CASSLGQGNTEQYF
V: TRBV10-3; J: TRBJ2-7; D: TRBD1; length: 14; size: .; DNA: TGTGCCATCAGATCGGGACAGGGGCGGTTCGAGCAGTACTTC; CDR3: CAIRSGQGRFEQYF
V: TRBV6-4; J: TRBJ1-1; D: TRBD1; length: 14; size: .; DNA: TGTGCCAGCAGCGGACAGGCTGCGAACACTGAAGCTTTCTTT; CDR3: CASSGQAANTEAFF
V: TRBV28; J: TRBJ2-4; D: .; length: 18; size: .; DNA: TGTGCCAGCAGGTCGCACCGAATTAAATCTCTAGCCAAAAACATTCAGTACTTC; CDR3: CASRSHRIKSLAKNIQYF
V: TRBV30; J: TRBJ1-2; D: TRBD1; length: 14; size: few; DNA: TGTGCCTGGACGACCGGACAGGTGAACTATGGCTACACCTTC; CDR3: CAWTTGQVNYGYTF
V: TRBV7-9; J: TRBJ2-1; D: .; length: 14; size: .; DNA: TGTGCCAGCAGCTTAGATCAAGCGGTAAATGAGCAGTTCTTC; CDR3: CASSLDQAVNEQFF
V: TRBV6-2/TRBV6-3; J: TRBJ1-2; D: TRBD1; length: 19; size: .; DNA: TGTGCCAGCAGTACCCCCCGCGTGGACAGGGGGTCGGCTTACTATGGCTACACCTTC; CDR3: CASSTPRVDRGSAYYGYTF
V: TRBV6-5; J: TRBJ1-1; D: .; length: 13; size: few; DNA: TGTGCCAGTGGGATGTTTTTAAAGGCTGAAGCTTTCTTT; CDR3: CASGMFLKAEAFF
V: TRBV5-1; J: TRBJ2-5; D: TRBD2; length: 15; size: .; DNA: TGCGCCAGCAGCCCAGCTAGCGGGGGGGTTTGGGCCCAGTACTTC; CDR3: CASSPASGGVWAQYF
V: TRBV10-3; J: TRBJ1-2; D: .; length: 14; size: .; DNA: TGTGCCATCACTGGGAAGGGGGAGAACTATGGCTACACCTTC; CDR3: CAITGKGENYGYTF
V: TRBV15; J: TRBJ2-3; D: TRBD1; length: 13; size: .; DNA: TGTGCCACCGGGACAGGGGAGGTTAATACGCAGTATTTT; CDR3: CATGTGEVNTQYF
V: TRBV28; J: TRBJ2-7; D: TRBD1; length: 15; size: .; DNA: TGTGCCAGCAGTTTTTTGGGACAGGGGGCTAAAGAGCAGTACTTC; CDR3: CASSFLGQGAKEQYF
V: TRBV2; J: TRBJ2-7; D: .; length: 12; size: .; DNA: TGTGCCAGCAGTGAAGCCATCCCCGAGCAGTACTTC; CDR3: CASSEAIPEQYF
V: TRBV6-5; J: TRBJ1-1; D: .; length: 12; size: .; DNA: TGTGCCAGCAGTATTCGGGGGACTGAAGCTTTCTTT; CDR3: CASSIRGTEAFF
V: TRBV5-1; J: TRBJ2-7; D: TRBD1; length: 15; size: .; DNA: TGCGCCAGCAGCCCGGGAGGACAGGGGCCCCGGGAGCAGTACTTC; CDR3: CASSPGGQGPREQYF
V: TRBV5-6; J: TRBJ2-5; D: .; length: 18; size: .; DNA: TGTGCCAGCAGCCATCGCCGACTGGACAGAGCGGAAAGAGAGACCCAGTACTTC; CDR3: CASSHRRLDRAERETQYF
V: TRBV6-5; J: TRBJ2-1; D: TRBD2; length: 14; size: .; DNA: TGTGCCAGCCGGCGGGGGGGCCCCGACAATGAGCAGTTCTTC; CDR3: CASRRGGPDNEQFF
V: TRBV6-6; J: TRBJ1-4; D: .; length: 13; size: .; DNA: TGTGCCAGCTATATGGGAGCTAATGAAAAACTGTTTTTT; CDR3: CASYMGANEKLFF
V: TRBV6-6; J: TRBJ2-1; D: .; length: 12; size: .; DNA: TGTGCCAGCAGGCCACGGAGCGGAGAGCAGTTCTTC; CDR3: CASRPRSGEQFF
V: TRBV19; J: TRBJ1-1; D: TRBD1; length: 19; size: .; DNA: TGTGCCAGTTTTATGCTTAATCGCAGGGGGCCAGTCTTGAACACTGAAGCTTTCTTT; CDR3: CASFMLNRRGPVLNTEAFF
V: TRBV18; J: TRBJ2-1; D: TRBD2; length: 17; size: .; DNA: TGTGCCAGCTCACCGAGGACTAGCGGGGGTTCCTACAATGAGCAGTTCTTC; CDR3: CASSPRTSGGSYNEQFF
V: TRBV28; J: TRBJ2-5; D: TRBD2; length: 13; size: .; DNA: TGTGCCAGCAGGAGAGCGGGAGGCGAGACCCAGTACTTC; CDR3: CASRRAGGETQYF
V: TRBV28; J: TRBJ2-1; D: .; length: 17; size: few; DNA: TGTGCCAGCAGTTTATTGGTTGCGGGGGCACGAGTCAATGAGCAGTTCTTC; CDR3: CASSLLVAGARVNEQFF
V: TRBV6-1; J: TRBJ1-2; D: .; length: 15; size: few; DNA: TGTGCCAGCAGTGAAGGTGGGCAGGGAAATAATGGCTACACCTTC; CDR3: CASSEGGQGNNGYTF
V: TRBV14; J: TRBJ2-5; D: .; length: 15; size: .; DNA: TGTGCCAGCAGCGAAGGGCCAGCGAGACAAGAGACCCAGTACTTC; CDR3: CASSEGPARQETQYF
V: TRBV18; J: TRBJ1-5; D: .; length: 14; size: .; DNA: TGTGCCAGCTCACCCGGGGCTCGCAATCAGCCCCAGCATTTT; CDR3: CASSPGARNQPQHF
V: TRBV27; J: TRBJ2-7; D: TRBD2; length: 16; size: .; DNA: TGTGCCAGCAGTCCACTTTCTAGCGGGGCAAAGTACGAGCAGTACTTC; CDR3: CASSPLSSGAKYEQYF
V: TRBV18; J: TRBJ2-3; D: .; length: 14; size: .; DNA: TGTGCCAGCTCACCGGGGTTAAGGGTTGATACGCAGTATTTT; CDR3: CASSPGLRVDTQYF
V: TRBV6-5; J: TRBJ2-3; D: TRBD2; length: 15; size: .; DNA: TGTGCCAGCAGTCTCCGGGAGGGGGGCACAGATACGCAGTATTTT; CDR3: CASSLREGGTDTQYF
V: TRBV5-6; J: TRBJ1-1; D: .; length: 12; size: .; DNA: TGTGCCAGCAGCTTGAGTGAGACTGAAGCTTTCTTT; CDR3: CASSLSETEAFF
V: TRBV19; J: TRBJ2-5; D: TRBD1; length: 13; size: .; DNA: TGTGCCACCGCGACAGGGGGCGTGGAGACCCAGTACTTC; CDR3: CATATGGVETQYF
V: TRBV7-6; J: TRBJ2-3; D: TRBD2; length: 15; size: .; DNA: TGTGCCAGCAGCTCTACTAGCGGGGGTGCGGATACGCAGTATTTT; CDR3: CASSSTSGGADTQYF
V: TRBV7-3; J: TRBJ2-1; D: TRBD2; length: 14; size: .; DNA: TGTGCCAGCAGCCTCTCAGCGGGGGCCCCGGAGCAGTTCTTC; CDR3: CASSLSAGAPEQFF
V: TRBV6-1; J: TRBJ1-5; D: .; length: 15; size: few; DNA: TGTGCCAGCAGTGAATATGGACAAAGCAATCAGCCCCAGCATTTT; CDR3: CASSEYGQSNQPQHF
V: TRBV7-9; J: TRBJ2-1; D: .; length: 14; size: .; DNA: TGTGCCAGCAGCTCCCGGACTTTCAACAATGAGCAGTTCTTC; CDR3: CASSSRTFNNEQFF
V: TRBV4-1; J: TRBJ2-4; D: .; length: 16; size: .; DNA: TGCGCCAGCAGCCAAGATCCGCGGCAAGCCAAAAACATTCAGTACTTC; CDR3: CASSQDPRQAKNIQYF
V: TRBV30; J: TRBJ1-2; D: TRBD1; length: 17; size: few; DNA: TGTGCCTGGAGTGTACGCAGGGGGCTTGGTCCCAACTATGGCTACACCTTC; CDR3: CAWSVRRGLGPNYGYTF
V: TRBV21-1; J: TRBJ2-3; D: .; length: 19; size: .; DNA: TGTGCCAGCAGCAAAGCGGACAGGGGGGGCCTTGCTAGCACAGATACGCAGTATTTT; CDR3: CASSKADRGGLASTDTQYF
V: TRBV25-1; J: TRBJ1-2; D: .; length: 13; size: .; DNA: TGTGCCAGCAGTGAGTCAGGGGTCTATGGCTACACCTTC; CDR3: CASSESGVYGYTF
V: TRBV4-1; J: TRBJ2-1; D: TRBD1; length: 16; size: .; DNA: TGCGCCAGCAGCCAAGAGGGGGACAGCTCCTACAATGAGCAGTTCTTC; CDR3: CASSQEGDSSYNEQFF
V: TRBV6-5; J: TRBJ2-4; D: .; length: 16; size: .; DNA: TGTGCCAGCAGTTACTCGGCAGGATCAGCCAAAAACATTCAGTACTTC; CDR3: CASSYSAGSAKNIQYF
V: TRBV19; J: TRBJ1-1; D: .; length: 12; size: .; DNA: TGTGCCAGTAGTACGGCAGGCGCTGAAGCTTTCTTT; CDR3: CASSTAGAEAFF
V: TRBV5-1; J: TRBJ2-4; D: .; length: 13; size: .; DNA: TGCGCCAGCAGCTTGGCAACGGAAAACATTCAGTACTTC; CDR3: CASSLATENIQYF